Listed here is a single T cell receptor beta chain. The data are from a study of cytomegalovirus exposure and HLA in healthy donors. CDR3 length equals 13 residues. V dropped 4 bases and J dropped 3 bases, with 7 bases sitting between them. Germline CDR1 reads WNHNN; CDR2 reads SYGVQD (reference sequence). Amplification used 60 Vbeta primers and 13 Jbeta primers. Here immunoSEQ multiplex PCR was the method, and the copy in TCRdb shows in-frame clones only, minus some. Of over 150,000 clones listed, approximately 80% are singletons. Source material: PBMCs. The origin of this receptor is a woman aged 40 to 55 in good health and CMV-seropositive. V usage is TRBV10-1 and J usage is TRBJ2-1; D remains ambiguous. CDR3 protein: CASSVSRYNEQFF. In DNA, the CDR3 is TGCGCCAGCAGTGTCTCGCGCTACAATGAGCAGTTCTTC.